This record covers a single TCR beta chain. Some clones are missing from TCRdb's copy, which holds only in-frame ones; the method was immunoSEQ multiplex PCR. The data hold roughly 54,000 clones, with 70% to 90% observed a single time. The sample is drawn from a study of blood T cell repertoires in COVID-19. Study-wide context: COVID-19 samples collected from the United States, Italy and Spain covered acute and convalescent phases.

There are 20 residues in the CDR3. Trimming at V came to 3 bases and at J to 3 bases, leaving 13 bases not matched to a gene. The germline gives CDR1 SGHVS, CDR2 FQNEAQ. The sequenced sample consisted of peripheral blood. The receptor was isolated from a human donor in a cohort sampled during active COVID-19. V and J are TRBV7-8 and TRBJ2-2, with 13 bases matching TRBD2. As DNA, the CDR3 is TGTGCCAGCAGCTTCACCCCGGCGCTACTAGCGGGAGGGGACACCGGGGAGCTGTTTTTT. This translates into CASSFTPALLAGGDTGELFF. Full variable domain (outside the CDR3, taken from reference TRBV7-8 and TRBJ2-2): GAGVSQSPRYKVAKRGQDVALRCDPISGHVSLFWYQQALGQGPEFLTYFQNEAQLDKSGLPSDRFFAERPEGSVSTLKIQRTQQEDSAVYLCASSFTPALLAGGDTGELFFGEGSRLTVL.